Below are 6 T cell receptor beta chains sequenced from a single sample in a study of beta chain features in type 1 diabetes. Study-wide results and limits: Shortening of TCRB CDR3s, moderate but significant, appeared in all four CD4+ subsets of Type 1 diabetes patients.

Reverse transcription of all isolated RNA meant that expressed TCRB transcripts were sequenced. TCRdb's table, derived via immunoSEQ multiplex PCR, lists solely in-frame clones and lacks some. The table shows roughly 130,000 clones, with around 17% occurring only once. These receptors' targets are unknown. Sequencing input: central memory CD4+ T cells from blood. Receptors were obtained from a man younger than 45 with type 1 diabetes.

In this sample, this clone turned up a few times. The chain employs TRBV10-3 and TRBJ2-4, with TRBD1 matching over 8 bases. The CDR3 has 15 amino acids. Looked up from germline, CDR1 is ENHRY and CDR2 is SYGVKD. The V gene end was trimmed by 0 bases and the J gene end by 9 bases; junction bases not matched to a gene: 7. CDR3 DNA sequence: TGTGCCATCAGTGAGTCTCAGGGGGCGCGTAGCATTCAGTACTTC. Translation: CAISESQGARSIQYF.

This clone occurred a few times. The CDR3 sequence is CASLEQGAGNEQFF. As DNA, the CDR3 is TGTGCCAGCCTCGAACAGGGGGCAGGGAATGAGCAGTTCTTC. This rearrangement joins TRBV7-9 to TRBJ2-1; 9 bases align to TRBD1. Per germline, CDR1 SEHNR and CDR2 FQNEAQ (reference sequence). V shed 8 bases and J 7 bases; nucleotides not matched to a gene: 9. CDR3 size: 14 residues. Full variable domain (rest looked up from reference TRBV7-9 and TRBJ2-1): DTGVSQNPRHKITKRGQNVTFRCDPISEHNRLYWYRQTLGQGPEFLTYFQNEAQLEKSRLLSDRFSAERPKGSFSTLEIQRTEQGDSAMYLCASLEQGAGNEQFFGPGTRLTVL.

This clone has a handful of counts. The chain uses TRBV30 and TRBJ1-2; D perhaps matches TRBD1 (5 bases). Germline loops: CDR1 GTSNPN, CDR2 SVGIG (reference sequence). This CDR3 has 14 residues. V lost 2 bases and J lost 2, with 12 bases in between. The CDR3 loop is CAWSFHQGNYGYTF. The DNA of the CDR3 is TGTGCCTGGAGTTTTCACCAGGGAAACTATGGCTACACCTTC. The whole variable domain, remainder taken from reference TRBV30 and TRBJ1-2, is SQTIHQWPATLVQPVGSPLSLECTVEGTSNPNLYWYRQAAGRGLQLLFYSVGIGQISSEVPQNLSASRPQDRQFILSSKKLLLSDSGFYLCAWSFHQGNYGYTFGSGTRLTVV.

V and J are TRBV29-1 and TRBJ2-5; 9 bases align to TRBD2. Germline CDR1 is SQVTM and CDR2 is ANQGSEA. V dropped 3 bases and J dropped 1; count of bases not matched to a gene: 6. This CDR3 has 15 residues. CDR3 nucleotide sequence: TGCAGCGTTGATGGTGCTAGCGGGGCCCAAGAGACCCAGTACTTC. Translating gives CSVDGASGAQETQYF.

This clone has a handful of counts. The V call is TRBV7-2, the J call TRBJ1-1, with D hard to call. The CDR3 is made up of 14 amino acids. Trimming removed 2 bases from V and 1 base from J, with 8 bases in between. CDR1 is SGHTA and CDR2 is FQGNSA in the germline V gene. CDR3 protein: CASSLYSGNTEAFF. In DNA, the CDR3 is TGTGCCAGCAGCTTATATTCCGGGAACACTGAAGCTTTCTTT.

This clone is medium-sized within its sample. The CDR3 nucleotides are TGTGCCAGCAGCGGCGACTACTACGAGCAGTACTTC. This codes for CASSGDYYEQYF. The V call is TRBV5-5, the J call TRBJ2-7; tentatively, D is TRBD2 (5 bases). The CDR3 has 12 amino acids. Germline V gives CDR1 SGHKS, CDR2 YYEKEE (reference sequence). Trimming removed 4 bases from V and 3 bases from J, with 8 bases in between.